This paragraph reports one T cell receptor beta chain. This clone has just a few counts. What antigen it recognizes has not been identified. Per-base quality was not reported, and no clone a single base away is much larger than it. About 19-50 mg of tumor tissue was diced and typically yielded more than 3 ug of DNA. The study profiled bulk TCR beta-chain repertoires in matched peripheral blood, tumor and adjacent normal breast tissue taken from some 17 patients with early-stage breast cancer. Once resection was done, tumor tissue identified by eye was cut out and put into prechilled RNAlater. Tumor tissue (about 18-55 mg) was diced and homogenized in RLTplus buffer with beta-mercaptoethanol and antifoaming agent using a TissueLyser II. The Qiagen AllPrep DNA/RNA Mini kit was used to extract genomic DNA. The data were taken from a study of early stage breast cancer tumors (dated 2017 in TCRdb). Study-wide context: Of the roughly 17 invasive breast tumors, 12 to 13 were found to be estrogen receptor-positive, progesterone receptor-positive and HER2-negative. Of the roughly twelve ER+/PR+/HER2- tumors, eight were classified as invasive ductal carcinomas and four as invasive lobular carcinomas. On average, each sample got 7.5 to 10-fold read coverage. Across all samples, roughly 2,800,000 templates representing roughly 1,100,000 unique clonotypes were detected. The study at large found these results: Because the cohort was small, a breakdown by tumor subtype could not be done. Bulk genomic DNA sequencing of unsorted cells missed chain pairing and functional markers such as CD4, CD8 and FOXP3. Greater similarity was observed between blood and normal breast repertoires than between blood and tumor repertoires, and tumor was distinguished from normal in 14 of 16 patients when each tissue was compared with blood. Compared with adjacent normal breast tissue, tumors had higher clonality and roughly 2.5-fold greater T cell density. Enriched TCRB sequences shared across patients were mostly commonly generated sequences, unlikely to play an important role in the tumor microenvironment.

The CDR3 has 14 amino acids, counting the end cysteine and phenylalanine. The DNA shown is the 42-base CDR3, in frame from base 1. According to the germline V gene (reference sequence), CDR1 reads SEHNR and CDR2 reads FQNEAQ. The trim is 1 base for V and 2 bases for J, with a gap of 9 bases between the germline ends. Each sample was amplified as two independent genomic DNA replicates: roughly 0.5 ug for blood and approximately 1.5 ug for tumor or normal breast. TCRB sequencing of genomic DNA was carried out with the ImmunoSeq Intro kit according to the manufacturer's instructions. The multiplex PCR ran for around 30 cycles using proprietary primers and spike-in control sequences for absolute quantification. Single-end 150-bp reads were used to sequence an 87-bp fragment spanning the CDR3 plus the flanking V and J genes. Seven samples, each with two replicates, were multiplexed per lane of an Illumina MiSeq using version 3.0 chemistry. Processing in the source paper ran as follows. Raw data were processed by the vendor's proprietary pipeline, with both replicates merged into one result per sample. To define clonotypes, the study grouped productive rearrangements that shared the V-gene family, CDR3 amino acid sequence and J-gene segment. To compute clonality, the normalized Shannon entropy (Pielou evenness) of TCRB abundances was subtracted from 1. To estimate T cell density, the total number of templates was divided by the input cell count, which was inferred from how much DNA went in. Recon with default parameters was used to estimate total repertoire diversity and clonality. Tumor-enriched clonotypes were defined as having over 0.1% abundance in tumor and at least 32-fold higher abundance than in normal breast. This is the immuneACCESS table as TCRdb keeps it, with only in-frame sequences that have V and J called. A part of the clones is gone; compared with another copy, unresolved V genes explain less than half, and the rest is unexplained. That table supplies the V and J calls and clone size; D and trimming were determined from the DNA. The sample table shows over 25,000 clones, and about 60% are seen once. Around 8% of the sample lies in the top ten.

This clonotype originated in a person aged 45 to 59 with breast cancer. In this chain, TRBV7-9 is recombined with TRBJ2-7, with the D segment identity uncertain. The specimen sequenced was breast tumor tissue. The nucleotide sequence reads TGTGCCAGCAGCTTAGTCGGGTCAACCTACGAGCAGTACTTC. Translated, it gives CASSLVGSTYEQYF.